The source of this TCR beta chain is a study of vaccination effects on CD4 cells after COVID-19. Study context: Post-vaccine sampling took place a median of 72 days after the second dose.

A note on this clone: Its antigen is not known.

The ends lost 5 bases at V and 1 base at J; junction bases unmatched: 16. CDR3 length: 19 amino acids. Germline CDR1 and CDR2: MNHEY and SVGEGT. Antigen-specific CD4+ T cells expanded by the ViraFEST assay with viral peptide pools were then sequenced. At the end of 9 to 11 days of culture, CD4+ T cells were isolated. Each participant was administered two doses of either the BNT162b2 or the mRNA-1273 vaccine. People in the vaccine group had not been infected with SARS-CoV-2 before, and their nucleocapsid antibodies were negative. IL-2 medium supplanted half the medium on days 3 and 7. Some clones are missing from TCRdb's copy, which holds only in-frame ones; the method was immunoSEQ multiplex PCR. The sample has about 31,000 clones, over 55% seen once; the top ten hold 8.7%. Findings of the study overall: Convalescent patients were scarce in the study, and it lacked early post-infection timepoints.

This receptor was taken from a human donor who received a COVID-19 vaccine. The rearrangement links TRBV6-2 or TRBV6-3 to TRBJ1-3; 8 bases match TRBD1. The sequencing used CD4+ T cells from PBMCs cultured with SARS-CoV-2 spike peptides, collected after COVID-19 vaccination. This CDR3 is CASSPDHRQGTGSGNTIYF. In nucleotides, the CDR3 is TGTGCCAGCAGTCCGGACCATCGACAGGGGACGGGTTCTGGAAACACCATATATTTT.